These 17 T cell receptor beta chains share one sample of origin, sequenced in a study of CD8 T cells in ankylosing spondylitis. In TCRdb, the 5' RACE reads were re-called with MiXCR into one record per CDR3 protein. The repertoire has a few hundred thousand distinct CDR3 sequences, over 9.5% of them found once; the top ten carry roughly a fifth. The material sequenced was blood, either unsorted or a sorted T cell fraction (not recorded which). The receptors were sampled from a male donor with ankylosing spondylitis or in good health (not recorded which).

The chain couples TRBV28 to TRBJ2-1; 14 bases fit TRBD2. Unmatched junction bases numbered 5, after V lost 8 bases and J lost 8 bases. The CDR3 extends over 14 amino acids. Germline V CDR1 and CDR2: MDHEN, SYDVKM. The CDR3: CASLGLAGAYEQFF. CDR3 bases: TGTGCCAGCCTGGGACTAGCGGGGGCCTATGAGCAGTTCTTC.

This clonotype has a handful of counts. CDR3 protein: CASSYSNYGYTF. As DNA, the CDR3 is TGCGCCAGCAGCTACTCAAACTATGGCTACACCTTC. This chain uses TRBV5-1 with TRBJ1-2; D unresolved. V was shortened by 3 bases and J by 2 bases, with 5 bases between the two germline ends. There are 12 residues in the CDR3. Germline lookup yields CDR1 SGHRS and CDR2 YFSETQ.

CDR3 sequence reads: CASRVSGGAGDTQYF. In DNA form, the CDR3 reads TGCGCCAGCCGTGTGAGCGGGGGGGCCGGAGATACGCAGTATTTT. This rearrangement joins TRBV5-1 to TRBJ2-3; 10 bases match TRBD2. Trimming removed 7 bases from V and 5 bases from J; junction bases left unmatched: 10. CDR3 length equals 15 residues. The germline V gene encodes CDR1 SGHRS and CDR2 YFSETQ.

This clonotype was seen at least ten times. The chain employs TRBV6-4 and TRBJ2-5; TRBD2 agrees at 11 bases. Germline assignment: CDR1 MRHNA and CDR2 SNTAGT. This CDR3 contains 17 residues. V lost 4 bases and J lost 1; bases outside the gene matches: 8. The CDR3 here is CASSGPGLAVFQETQYF. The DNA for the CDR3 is TGTGCCAGCAGTGGACCGGGACTAGCGGTATTCCAAGAGACCCAGTACTTC.

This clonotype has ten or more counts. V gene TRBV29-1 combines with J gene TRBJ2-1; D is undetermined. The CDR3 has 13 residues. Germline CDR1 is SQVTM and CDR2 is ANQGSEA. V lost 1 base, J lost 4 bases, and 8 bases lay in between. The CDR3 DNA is TGCAGCGTTGAAGCGGCAGATTACAATGAGCAGTTCTTC. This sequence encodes CSVEAADYNEQFF.

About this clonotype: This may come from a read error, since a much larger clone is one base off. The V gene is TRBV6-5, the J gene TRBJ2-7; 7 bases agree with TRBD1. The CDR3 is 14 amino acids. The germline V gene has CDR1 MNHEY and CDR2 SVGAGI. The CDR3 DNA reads TGTGCCAGCAGTTACCGGGACAGCGTATACGAGCACTACTTC. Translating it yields CASSYRDSVYEHYF.

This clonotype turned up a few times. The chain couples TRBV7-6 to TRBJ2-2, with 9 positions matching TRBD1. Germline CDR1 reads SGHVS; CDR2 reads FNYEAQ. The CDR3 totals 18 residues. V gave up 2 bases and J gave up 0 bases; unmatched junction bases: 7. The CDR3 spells CASSLRDRGGTNTGELFF. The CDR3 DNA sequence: TGTGCCAGCAGCTTAAGAGACAGGGGGGGGACGAACACCGGGGAGCTGTTTTTT.

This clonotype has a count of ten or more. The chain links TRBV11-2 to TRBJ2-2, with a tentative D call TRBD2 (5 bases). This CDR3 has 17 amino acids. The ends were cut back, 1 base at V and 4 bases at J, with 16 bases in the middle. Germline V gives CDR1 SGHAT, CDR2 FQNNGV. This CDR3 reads CASSLVSDIGSTGELFF. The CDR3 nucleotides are TGTGCCAGCAGCTTAGTATCTGACATTGGGAGCACCGGGGAGCTGTTTTTT.

CDR3 amino acids: CASSQSGGTTDTQYF. The DNA for the CDR3 is TGTGCCAGCAGCCAAAGCGGGGGGACCACAGATACGCAGTATTTT. The V gene is TRBV3-1, the J gene TRBJ2-3; 9 bases match TRBD2. V shed 2 bases and J 2 bases; nucleotides not matched to a gene: 2. The V gene's germline CDR1 is LGHDT and CDR2 YNNKEL (reference sequence). The CDR3 runs 15 residues.

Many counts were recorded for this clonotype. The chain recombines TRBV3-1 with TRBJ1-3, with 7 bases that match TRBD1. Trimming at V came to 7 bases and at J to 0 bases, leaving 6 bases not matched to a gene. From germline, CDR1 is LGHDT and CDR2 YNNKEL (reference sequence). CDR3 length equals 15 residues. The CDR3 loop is CASMPGGVSGNTIYF. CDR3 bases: TGTGCCAGCATGCCAGGGGGAGTCTCTGGAAACACCATATATTTT.

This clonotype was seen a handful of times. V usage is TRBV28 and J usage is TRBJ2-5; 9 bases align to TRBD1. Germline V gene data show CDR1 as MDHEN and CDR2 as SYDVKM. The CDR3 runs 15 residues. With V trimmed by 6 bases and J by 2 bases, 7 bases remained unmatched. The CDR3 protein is CASRGQGLDQETQYF. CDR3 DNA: TGTGCCAGCAGAGGACAGGGGCTGGATCAAGAGACCCAGTACTTC. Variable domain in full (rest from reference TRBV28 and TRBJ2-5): DVKVTQSSRYLVKRTGEKVFLECVQDMDHENMFWYRQDPGLGLRLIYFSYDVKMKEKGDIPEGYSVSREKKERFSLILESASTNQTSMYLCASRGQGLDQETQYFGPGTRLLVL.

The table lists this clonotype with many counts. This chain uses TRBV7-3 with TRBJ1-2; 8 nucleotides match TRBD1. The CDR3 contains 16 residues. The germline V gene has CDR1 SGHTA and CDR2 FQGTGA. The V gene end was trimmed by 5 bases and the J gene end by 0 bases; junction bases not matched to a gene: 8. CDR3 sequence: CASSPSGTGSNYGYTF. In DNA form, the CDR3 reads TGTGCCAGCAGCCCCTCCGGGACAGGCTCTAACTATGGCTACACCTTC. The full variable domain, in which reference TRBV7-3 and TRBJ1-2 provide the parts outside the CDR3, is GAGVSQTPSNKVTEKGKYVELRCDPISGHTALYWYRQSLGQGPEFLIYFQGTGAADDSGLPNDRFFAVRPEGSVSTLKIQRTERGDSAVYLCASSPSGTGSNYGYTFGSGTRLTVV.

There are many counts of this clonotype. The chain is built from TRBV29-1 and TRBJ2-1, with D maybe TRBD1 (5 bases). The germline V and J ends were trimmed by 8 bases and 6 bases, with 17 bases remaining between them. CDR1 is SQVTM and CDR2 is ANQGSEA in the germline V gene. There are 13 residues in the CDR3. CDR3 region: CSLTPTGSNEQFF. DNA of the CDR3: TGCAGCTTGACCCCCACAGGATCCAATGAGCAGTTCTTC.

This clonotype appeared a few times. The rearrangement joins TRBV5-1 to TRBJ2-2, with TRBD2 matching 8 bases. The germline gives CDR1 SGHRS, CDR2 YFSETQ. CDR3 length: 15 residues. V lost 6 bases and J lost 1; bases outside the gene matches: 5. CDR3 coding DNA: TGCGCCAGCAAAAAACTAGCGGAGAACACCGGGGAGCTGTTTTTT. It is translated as CASKKLAENTGELFF.

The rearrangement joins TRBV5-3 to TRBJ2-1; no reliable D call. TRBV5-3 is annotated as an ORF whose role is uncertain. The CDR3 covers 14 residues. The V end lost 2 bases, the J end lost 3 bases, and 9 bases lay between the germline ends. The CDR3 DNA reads TGTGCCAGAAGCTTTAAGTACGGCTACAATGAGCAGTTCTTC. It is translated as CARSFKYGYNEQFF.

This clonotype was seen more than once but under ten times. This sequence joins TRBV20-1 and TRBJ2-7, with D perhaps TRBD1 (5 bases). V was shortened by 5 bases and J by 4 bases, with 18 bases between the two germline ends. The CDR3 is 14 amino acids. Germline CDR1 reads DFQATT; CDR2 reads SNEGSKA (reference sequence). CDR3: CSAGRQGLLYEQYF. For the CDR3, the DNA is TGCAGTGCTGGGCGGCAGGGTCTCCTATACGAGCAGTACTTC.

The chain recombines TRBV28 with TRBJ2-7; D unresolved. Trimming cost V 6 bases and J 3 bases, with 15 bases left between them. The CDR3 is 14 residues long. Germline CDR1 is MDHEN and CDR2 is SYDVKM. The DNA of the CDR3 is TGTGCCAGCAGACGTCAAACAGCGTACTACGAGCAGTACTTC. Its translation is CASRRQTAYYEQYF. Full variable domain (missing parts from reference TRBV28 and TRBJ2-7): DVKVTQSSRYLVKRTGEKVFLECVQDMDHENMFWYRQDPGLGLRLIYFSYDVKMKEKGDIPEGYSVSREKKERFSLILESASTNQTSMYLCASRRQTAYYEQYFGPGTRLTVT.